The 29 T cell receptor beta chains below all came from one sample that was sequenced in a study of cytomegalovirus exposure and HLA in healthy donors. PCR primers comprised 60 Vbeta and 13 Jbeta primers. The repertoire was sequenced with immunoSEQ multiplex PCR; TCRdb's copy has only in-frame clones and lacks some. The sample records roughly 140,000 clones, 75% to 80% being singletons. Sequenced sample: PBMCs. The receptors were gathered from a male donor in good health and CMV-seronegative.

This chain uses TRBV5-6 with TRBJ1-6; TRBD1 aligns across 8 bases. V shed 4 bases, J shed 6 bases, and the junction held 15 bases outside the gene matches. Per the germline V gene, CDR1 is SGHDT and CDR2 is YYEEEE. The CDR3 length is 18 residues. This CDR3 is CASSPDRGAAIGNSPLHF. CDR3 DNA sequence: TGTGCCAGCAGCCCCGACAGGGGAGCAGCAATCGGTAATTCACCCCTCCACTTT.

The chain uses TRBV29-1 and TRBJ2-7; the D gene is possibly TRBD1 (6 bases). There are 13 residues in the CDR3. V lost 7 bases, J lost 6 bases, and 19 bases lay in between. Germline CDR1 reads SQVTM; CDR2 reads ANQGSEA. CDR3 in DNA: TGCAGCGCCAGGGGTCCCAGTAAGGGCGAGCAGTACTTC. Its translation is CSARGPSKGEQYF.

CDR3 protein: CASSLSGRLNEKLFF. The CDR3 coding sequence is TGTGCCAGCAGCTTGTCAGGGAGGTTGAATGAAAAACTGTTTTTT. V gene TRBV9 combines with J gene TRBJ1-4; D possibly corresponds to TRBD1 (5 bases). The CDR3 runs to 15 residues. CDR1 and CDR2 (germline): SGDLS, YYNGEE. Trimming took off 4 bases at V and 5 bases at J, with 15 bases between the two ends.

This sequence joins TRBV7-6 and TRBJ2-3; 10 bases are shared with TRBD1. The CDR3 is 14 residues long. The ends lost 5 bases at V and 6 bases at J; junction bases unmatched: 5. The germline V gene encodes CDR1 SGHVS and CDR2 FNYEAQ. CDR3 in amino acids: CASSRDRGRDTQYF. CDR3 nucleotides: TGTGCCAGCAGCAGGGACAGGGGACGGGATACGCAGTATTTT.

V usage is TRBV14 and J usage is TRBJ2-1, with 11 bases aligning to TRBD2. V dropped 1 base and J dropped 8; count of bases not matched to a gene: 4. Looked up from germline, CDR1 is SGHDN and CDR2 is FVKESK. The CDR3 runs 15 residues. The CDR3 loop is CASSQASGRMYEQFF. Here the CDR3 DNA reads TGTGCCAGCAGCCAAGCTAGCGGGAGGATGTATGAGCAGTTCTTC.

J is TRBJ1-6 and V is TRBV9; 8 positions match TRBD1. V shed 3 bases, J shed 7 bases, and the junction held 6 bases outside the gene matches. Germline V lookup: CDR1 SGDLS, CDR2 YYNGEE. The CDR3 consists of 15 residues. The CDR3 bases are TGTGCCAGCAGCGGTCCGGGACAGGCGAATTCACCCCTCCACTTT. This encodes CASSGPGQANSPLHF.

The CDR3 sequence: CASRKGVTGELFF. CDR3 coding DNA: TGTGCCAGCCGGAAAGGGGTAACCGGGGAGCTGTTTTTT. The chain is built from TRBV6-6 and TRBJ2-2, with TRBD1 as a possible D gene (5 bases). Germline V lookup: CDR1 MNHNY, CDR2 SVGAGI (reference sequence). V was shortened by 8 bases and J by 5 bases, with 12 bases between the two germline ends. This CDR3 comprises 13 residues.

The chain uses TRBV7-6 and TRBJ2-1; TRBD1 matches 9 bases. This CDR3 comprises 16 residues. J gave up 8 bases and V 3 bases, and 11 bases lay outside the gene matches. CDR1 is SGHVS and CDR2 is FNYEAQ in the germline V gene. The CDR3 region has the DNA TGTGCCAGCAGCTTGGACCGGAGGACAGGGGTGGATGAGCAGTTCTTC. Residues: CASSLDRRTGVDEQFF.

This chain joins TRBV27 and TRBJ2-5; D not resolved. The CDR3 contains 14 residues. Germline lookup yields CDR1 MNHEY and CDR2 SMNVEV (reference sequence). V was pared by 8 bases and J by 6 bases, with 19 bases between. CDR3 in amino acids: CASRKVGTEKTQYF. The DNA of the CDR3 is TGTGCCAGCCGCAAAGTCGGTACTGAGAAGACCCAGTACTTC.

This clone came up a few times. The chain has TRBV5-4 and TRBJ2-3, with 14 bases that match TRBD2. V shed 2 bases, J shed 5 bases, and the junction held 7 bases outside the gene matches. The germline CDR1 and CDR2 sequences are SGHNT and YYREEE (reference sequence). The CDR3 is made up of 17 amino acids. CDR3 residues: CASSFGLAGGGEDTQYF. DNA of the CDR3: TGTGCCAGCAGCTTTGGACTAGCGGGGGGCGGGGAAGATACGCAGTATTTT.

J is TRBJ1-2 and V is TRBV4-3; the match to TRBD1 covers 8 bases. CDR3 length equals 14 residues. Germline-derived CDR1 and CDR2 are LGHNA and YSLEER. J gave up 7 bases and V 0 bases, and 4 bases lay outside the gene matches. The CDR3 here is CASSQDPTGVGYTF. DNA for the CDR3: TGCGCCAGCAGCCAAGATCCGACAGGGGTTGGCTACACCTTC.

The rearrangement joins TRBV6-1 to TRBJ2-7, with 7 bases that match TRBD1. Unmatched junction bases numbered 7, after V lost 3 bases and J lost 2 bases. Looked up from germline, CDR1 is MNHNS and CDR2 is SASEGT. There are 15 residues in the CDR3. CDR3 nucleotides: TGTGCCAGCAGTGAGACTCGGGACAGCCCCTACGAGCAGTACTTC. This codes for CASSETRDSPYEQYF.

The gene calls are TRBV7-9 and TRBJ1-1; a weak D match, TRBD1 (5 bases). CDR3 length equals 15 residues. V lost 0 bases and J 1 base, leaving 9 bases between the germline ends. Per germline, CDR1 SEHNR and CDR2 FQNEAQ (reference sequence). The CDR3 bases are TGTGCCAGCAGCTTAGCTGGCCAGGGGAACACTGAAGCTTTCTTT. It codes for CASSLAGQGNTEAFF.

This clone was counted between two and nine times. The V call is TRBV6-6, the J call TRBJ2-7, with D possibly matching TRBD1 (5 bases). The CDR3 is made up of 12 amino acids. The V and J ends lost 5 bases and 3 bases respectively, with 8 bases between them. Germline V gives CDR1 MNHNY, CDR2 SVGAGI (reference sequence). The CDR3 sequence: CASSPQGYEQYF. The CDR3 DNA reads as TGTGCCAGCAGTCCCCAGGGCTACGAGCAGTACTTC.

This clone has only a few counts. At one boundary the junction diverges from the germline segment, which might be a read error. The chain recombines TRBV9 with TRBJ1-3, with TRBD1 identical over 10 bases. The germline V gene has CDR1 SGDLS and CDR2 YYNGEE. This CDR3 spans 12 amino acids. The CDR3 is CASSGRGQGPLF. CDR3 nucleotide sequence: TGTGCCAGCAGCGGGAGGGGACAGGGGCCCCTCTTT.

The chain recombines TRBV25-1 with TRBJ2-7, with 9 bases that match TRBD1. The V gene end was trimmed by 4 bases and the J gene end by 5 bases; junction bases not matched to a gene: 6. Germline CDR1 reads MGHDK; CDR2 reads SYGVNS. The CDR3 runs 14 residues. CDR3 loop: CASSGDRGYNEQYF. The CDR3 DNA reads TGTGCCAGCAGTGGCGACAGGGGGTATAACGAGCAGTACTTC.

The V gene is TRBV7-6, the J gene TRBJ2-1; D unclear. The germline V gene encodes CDR1 SGHVS and CDR2 FNYEAQ. The V and J ends lost 4 bases and 6 bases respectively, with 19 bases between them. CDR3 length: 16 amino acids. CDR3 sequence reads: CASSSTPHAGSNEQFF. The CDR3, as DNA: TGTGCCAGCAGCTCTACTCCCCACGCCGGGTCCAATGAGCAGTTCTTC.

The sample holds one count of this clone. This chain links TRBV7-6 with TRBJ2-7; D is perhaps TRBD2 (5 bases). Per germline, CDR1 SGHVS and CDR2 FNYEAQ. The CDR3 sequence is 11 residues long. V gave up 5 bases and J gave up 6 bases, with 8 bases separating them. The CDR3 DNA follows: TGTGCCAGCAGCGTCCGGGGCGAGCAGTACTTC. Translated: CASSVRGEQYF. Full variable domain (outside the CDR3, taken from reference TRBV7-6 and TRBJ2-7): GAGVSQSPRYKVTKRGQDVALRCDPISGHVSLYWYRQALGQGPEFLTYFNYEAQQDKSGLPNDRFSAERPEGSISTLTIQRTEQRDSAMYRCASSVRGEQYFGPGTRLTVT.

The V call is TRBV7-2, the J call TRBJ1-1, with TRBD1 matching over 9 bases. CDR3 length: 14 residues. Germline values: CDR1 SGHTA, CDR2 FQGNSA. V shed 6 bases and J 5 bases; nucleotides not matched to a gene: 7. The CDR3 loop reads CASRQQGATTEAFF. The DNA of the CDR3 is TGTGCCAGCAGGCAACAGGGGGCGACTACTGAAGCTTTCTTT. Supplemented by reference TRBV7-2 and TRBJ1-1, the full variable domain reads GAGVSQSPSNKVTEKGKDVELRCDPISGHTALYWYRQSLGQGLEFLIYFQGNSAPDKSGLPSDRFSAERTGGSVSTLTIQRTQQEDSAVYLCASRQQGATTEAFFGQGTRLTVV.

This chain links TRBV7-2 with TRBJ2-1; D unresolved. Trimming left V 5 bases short and J 0 bases short, with 8 bases between. The CDR3 sequence is 14 residues long. Germline CDR1 reads SGHTA; CDR2 reads FQGNSA. CDR3 in amino acids: CASSPRFSYNEQFF. CDR3 sequence (DNA): TGTGCCAGCAGCCCCAGATTCTCCTACAATGAGCAGTTCTTC. The full variable domain, its missing parts supplied by reference TRBV7-2 and TRBJ2-1, is GAGVSQSPSNKVTEKGKDVELRCDPISGHTALYWYRQSLGQGLEFLIYFQGNSAPDKSGLPSDRFSAERTGGSVSTLTIQRTQQEDSAVYLCASSPRFSYNEQFFGPGTRLTVL.

The J gene is TRBJ1-5, the V gene TRBV19; 9 bases line up with TRBD1. Germline V gene lookup returns CDR1 LNHDA and CDR2 SQIVND (reference sequence). This CDR3 is 15 amino acids long. The ends lost 6 bases at V and 2 bases at J; junction bases unmatched: 5. The CDR3 sequence is CASRGQGGGNQPQHF. Here the CDR3 DNA reads TGTGCCAGTAGGGGACAGGGAGGAGGCAATCAGCCCCAGCATTTT.

This clone was seen a handful of times. J is TRBJ1-1 and V is TRBV7-9; 7 bases are shared with TRBD1. Germline V gene data show CDR1 as SEHNR and CDR2 as FQNEAQ (reference sequence). The J segment lost 3 bases and the V segment lost 5 bases, leaving 6 bases of the junction unmatched. The CDR3 has 14 amino acids. The CDR3 sequence: CASSPRQGDTEAFF. The DNA of the CDR3 is TGTGCCAGCAGCCCCCGACAGGGTGACACTGAAGCTTTCTTT. Based on the CDR3 plus reference TRBV7-9 and TRBJ1-1, the full variable domain is DTGVSQNPRHKITKRGQNVTFRCDPISEHNRLYWYRQTLGQGPEFLTYFQNEAQLEKSRLLSDRFSAERPKGSFSTLEIQRTEQGDSAMYLCASSPRQGDTEAFFGQGTRLTVV.

The gene calls are TRBV5-1 and TRBJ1-4, with a weak D call TRBD1 (5 bases). The ends were cut back, 0 bases at V and 7 bases at J, with 13 bases in the middle. Germline CDR1 reads SGHRS; CDR2 reads YFSETQ. CDR3 length: 15 residues. CDR3 sequence (DNA): TGCGCCAGCAGCTTGGATCTCGGGGGACGTGAAAAACTGTTTTTT. It specifies CASSLDLGGREKLFF.

The chain joins TRBV11-3 to TRBJ2-7, with 11 bases identical to TRBD2. CDR1 is SGHNT, CDR2 YENEEA, per germline. After removal of 4 bases from V and 3 bases from J, the junction contained 8 bases not matched to a gene. The CDR3 is 16 residues long. CDR3 nucleotides: TGTGCCAGCAGCTCCCCCTCCGGGACTAGCGGCTACGAGCAGTACTTC. Translating gives CASSSPSGTSGYEQYF.

The chain has TRBV5-1 and TRBJ2-5; D is perhaps TRBD1 (6 bases). V was trimmed by 4 bases and J by 6 bases, leaving 22 bases between them. CDR3 size: 16 residues. The V gene's germline CDR1 is SGHRS and CDR2 YFSETQ. CDR3 in amino acids: CASSPSLVGGFKTQYF. The DNA for the CDR3 is TGCGCCAGCAGCCCATCGCTTGTAGGGGGTTTTAAGACCCAGTACTTC.

The gene calls are TRBV27 and TRBJ2-1; 9 nucleotides match TRBD2. Germline V lookup: CDR1 MNHEY, CDR2 SMNVEV (reference sequence). V was clipped by 5 bases and J by 9 bases; unmatched bases: 8. There are 14 residues in the CDR3. CDR3 nucleotide sequence: TGTGCCAGCAGTAGGGGCGGGAGGGCCTCTGAGCAGTTCTTC. This encodes CASSRGGRASEQFF.

V is TRBV7-9 and J is TRBJ2-7, with D perhaps matching TRBD2 (6 bases). Trimming took off 5 bases at V and 3 bases at J, with 8 bases between the two ends. This CDR3 comprises 12 residues. CDR1 is SEHNR, CDR2 FQNEAQ, per germline (reference sequence). CDR3: CASSPTSYEQYF. CDR3 in DNA: TGTGCCAGCAGCCCGACTAGCTACGAGCAGTACTTC.

Notes on this clone: At one end the junction does not follow the germline gene, possibly because of a read error. J is TRBJ1-4 and V is TRBV7-9; D is perhaps TRBD1 (6 bases). Germline V gene data show CDR1 as SEHNR and CDR2 as FQNEAQ (reference sequence). This CDR3 spans 14 amino acids. Written as DNA, the CDR3 is TGTTCCAGCAGCTTAACAGGGCGTAATGAAAAACTGTTTTTT. Amino acids: CSSSLTGRNEKLFF.

The rearrangement uses TRBV18 and TRBJ2-2, with D perhaps TRBD2 (5 bases). The CDR3 length is 16 residues. Germline loops: CDR1 KGHSH, CDR2 LQKENI. V was clipped by 3 bases and J by 0 bases, with 11 bases between them. CDR3 sequence: CASSPNPGTNTGELFF. DNA for the CDR3: TGTGCCAGCTCACCGAACCCGGGGACGAACACCGGGGAGCTGTTTTTT. The full variable domain, with the rest looked up from reference TRBV18 and TRBJ2-2, is NAGVMQNPRHLVRRRGQEARLRCSPMKGHSHVYWYRQLPEEGLKFMVYLQKENIIDESGMPKERFSAEFPKEGPSILRIQQVVRGDSAAYFCASSPNPGTNTGELFFGEGSRLTVL.